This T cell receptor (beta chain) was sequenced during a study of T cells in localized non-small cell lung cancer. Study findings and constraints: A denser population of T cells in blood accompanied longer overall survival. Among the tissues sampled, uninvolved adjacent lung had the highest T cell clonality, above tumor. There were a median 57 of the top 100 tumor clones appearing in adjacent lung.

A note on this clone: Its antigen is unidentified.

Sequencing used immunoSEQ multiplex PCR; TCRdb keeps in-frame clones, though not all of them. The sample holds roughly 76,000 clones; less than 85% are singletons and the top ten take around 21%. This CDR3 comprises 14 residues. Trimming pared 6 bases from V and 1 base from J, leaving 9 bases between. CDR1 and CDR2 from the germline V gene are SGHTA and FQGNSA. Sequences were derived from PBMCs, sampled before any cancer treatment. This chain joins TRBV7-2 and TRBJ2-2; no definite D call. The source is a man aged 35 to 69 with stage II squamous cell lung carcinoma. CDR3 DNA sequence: TGTGCCAGCAGGCCTGATGTGAACACCGGGGAGCTGTTTTTT. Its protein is CASRPDVNTGELFF.